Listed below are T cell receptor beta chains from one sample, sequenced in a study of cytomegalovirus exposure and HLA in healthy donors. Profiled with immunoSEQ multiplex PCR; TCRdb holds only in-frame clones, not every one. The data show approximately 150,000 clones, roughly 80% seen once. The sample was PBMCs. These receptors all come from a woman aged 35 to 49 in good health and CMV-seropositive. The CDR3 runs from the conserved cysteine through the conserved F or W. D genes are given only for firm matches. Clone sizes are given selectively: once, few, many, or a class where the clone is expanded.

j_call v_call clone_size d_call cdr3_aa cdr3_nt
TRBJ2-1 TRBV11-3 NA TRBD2 CASSRSGSSYNEQFF TGTGCCAGCAGCCGAAGCGGGAGCTCCTACAATGAGCAGTTCTTC
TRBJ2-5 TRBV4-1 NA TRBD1 CASSHVGGAETQYF TGCGCCAGCAGCCACGTAGGGGGCGCGGAGACCCAGTACTTC
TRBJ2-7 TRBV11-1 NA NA CASSITPDSSYEQYF TGTGCCAGCAGCATAACCCCGGACAGCTCCTACGAGCAGTACTTC
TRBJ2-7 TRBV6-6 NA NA CASRGGQLPLGEQYF TGTGCCAGCAGGGGGGGACAGCTTCCTCTTGGCGAGCAGTACTTC
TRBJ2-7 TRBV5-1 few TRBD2 CASSSGLAGGISSYEQYF TGCGCCAGCAGCTCTGGACTAGCGGGGGGTATAAGCTCCTACGAGCAGTACTTC
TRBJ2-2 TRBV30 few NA CAWKGVTHTGELFF TGTGCCTGGAAAGGAGTAACTCACACCGGGGAGCTGTTTTTT
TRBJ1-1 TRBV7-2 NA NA CASSLDRNAEAFF TGTGCCAGCAGCTTAGACAGGAACGCTGAAGCTTTCTTT
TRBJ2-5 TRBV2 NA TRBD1 CASSETGGGETQYF TGTGCCAGCAGTGAAACAGGGGGAGGAGAGACCCAGTACTTC
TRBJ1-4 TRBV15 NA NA CATSRSLAVNEKLFF TGTGCCACCAGCAGGTCTCTGGCTGTTAATGAAAAACTGTTTTTT
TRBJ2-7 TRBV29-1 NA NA CSVARGFDEQYF TGCAGCGTTGCCAGGGGATTCGACGAGCAGTACTTC
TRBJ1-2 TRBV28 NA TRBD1 CASSFPDRPSDTF TGTGCCAGCAGTTTCCCGGACAGGCCCAGTGACACCTTC
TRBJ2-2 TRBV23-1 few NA CANKTDDSTGELFF TGCGCCAACAAGACAGACGATTCCACCGGGGAGCTGTTTTTT
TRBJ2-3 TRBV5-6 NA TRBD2 CASSWLLSGRPSSTDTQYF TGTGCCAGCAGCTGGTTGTTGAGCGGGAGGCCCTCTAGCACAGATACGCAGTATTTT
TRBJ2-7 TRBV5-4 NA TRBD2 CASSTGTSGYEQYF TGTGCCAGCAGTACCGGGACTAGCGGCTACGAGCAGTACTTC
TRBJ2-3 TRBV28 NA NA CASSPGGAGTDTQYF TGTGCCAGCAGTCCGGGCGGAGCGGGCACAGATACGCAGTATTTT
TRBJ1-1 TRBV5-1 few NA CASSQGQNTEAFF TGCGCCAGCAGCCAAGGACAGAACACTGAAGCTTTCTTT
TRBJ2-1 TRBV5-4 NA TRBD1 CASSLKGALGEQFF TGTGCCAGCAGCTTGAAGGGGGCGCTGGGTGAGCAGTTCTTC
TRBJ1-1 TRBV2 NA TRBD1 CASNSRGQSVEAFF TGTGCCAGCAACTCCAGGGGGCAATCGGTTGAAGCTTTCTTT
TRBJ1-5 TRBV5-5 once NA CASTLVWGSQPQHF TGTGCCAGCACCTTGGTGTGGGGCTCTCAGCCCCAGCATTTT
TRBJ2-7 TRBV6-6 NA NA CASSTGHERYEQYF TGTGCCAGCAGTACCGGACACGAGAGGTACGAGCAGTACTTC
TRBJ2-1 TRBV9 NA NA CASSVDGNAYNEQFF TGTGCCAGCAGCGTTGACGGGAATGCGTACAATGAGCAGTTCTTC
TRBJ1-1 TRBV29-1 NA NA CSVEAQPDTEAFF TGCAGCGTTGAAGCGCAACCGGACACTGAAGCTTTCTTT
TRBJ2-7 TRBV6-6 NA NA CASSSTETYEQYF TGTGCCAGCAGTTCGACAGAGACCTACGAGCAGTACTTC
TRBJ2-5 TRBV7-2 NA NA CASTGEETQYF TGTGCCAGCACCGGGGAAGAGACCCAGTACTTC
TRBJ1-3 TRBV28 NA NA CASTAGVTKDGNTIYF TGTGCCAGCACTGCGGGAGTCACCAAGGATGGAAACACCATATATTTT
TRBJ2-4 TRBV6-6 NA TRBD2 CASKAGVAKNIQYF TGTGCCAGCAAGGCGGGGGTAGCCAAAAACATTCAGTACTTC
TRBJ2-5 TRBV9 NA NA CASSPRLDETQYF TGTGCCAGCAGCCCCAGACTAGACGAGACCCAGTACTTC
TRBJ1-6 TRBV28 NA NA CASSPKGTINSPLHF TGTGCCAGCAGTCCCAAAGGGACAATCAATTCACCCCTCCACTTT
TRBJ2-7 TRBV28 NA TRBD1 CASSSGQGYEQYF TGTGCCAGCAGTTCGGGACAGGGGTACGAGCAGTACTTC
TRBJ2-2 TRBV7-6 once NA CASSLGTLTGELFF TGTGCCAGCAGCTTAGGGACTTTAACCGGGGAGCTGTTTTTT
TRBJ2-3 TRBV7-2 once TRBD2 CASSLGLAGFSTDTQYF TGTGCCAGCAGCTTGGGACTAGCGGGATTTTCCACAGATACGCAGTATTTT
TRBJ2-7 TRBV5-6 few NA CASSLGTNQEVF TGTGCCAGCAGCTTGGGGACGAATCAGGAGGTGTTC
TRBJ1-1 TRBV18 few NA CASSGQQNTEAFF TGTGCCAGCTCAGGACAGCAGAACACTGAAGCTTTCTTT
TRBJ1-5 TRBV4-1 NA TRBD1 CASSPLDRARSNQPQHF TGCGCCAGCAGCCCCTTGGACAGGGCGAGGAGCAATCAGCCCCAGCATTTT
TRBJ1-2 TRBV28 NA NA CASSPDRHYGYTF TGTGCCAGCAGTCCCGACAGACACTATGGCTACACCTTC
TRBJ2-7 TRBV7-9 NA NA CASSLQAGQASYEQYF TGTGCCAGCAGCTTACAAGCGGGACAGGCCTCCTACGAGCAGTACTTC
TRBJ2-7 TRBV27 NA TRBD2 CASSLVGTSAVYEQYF TGTGCCAGCAGTTTAGTTGGGACTAGCGCAGTCTACGAGCAGTACTTC
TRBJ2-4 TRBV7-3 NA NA CASSSQDGGAIQYF TGTGCCAGCAGCTCCCAGGACGGCGGGGCGATTCAGTACTTC
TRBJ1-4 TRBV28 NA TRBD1 CASSSPDRIFNEKLFF TGTGCCAGCAGTTCCCCGGACAGGATATTTAATGAAAAACTGTTTTTT
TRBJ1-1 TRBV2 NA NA CASRKEAATEAFF TGTGCCAGCAGGAAAGAGGCGGCCACTGAAGCTTTCTTT
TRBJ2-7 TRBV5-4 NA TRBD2 CASSFGTSGYEQYF TGTGCCAGCAGCTTTGGGACTAGCGGGTACGAGCAGTACTTC
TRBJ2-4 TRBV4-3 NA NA CASSQGGGPSKNIQYF TGCGCCAGCAGCCAAGGAGGAGGACCCAGTAAAAACATTCAGTACTTC